Below, 25 T cell receptor beta chains from the same sample are listed, as sequenced in a study of blood T cell repertoires in COVID-19. TCRdb's copy holds only in-frame clones and misses some; the assay was immunoSEQ multiplex PCR. The repertoire consists of about 50,000 clones, with roughly 87% occurring once and the leading ten covering more than 15%. The sample was peripheral blood. These receptors came from a human donor with active COVID-19. The donor label of this sample is uncertain.

The CDR3 DNA reads TGCGCCAGCAGCCAAGACTGGGGCGGTGAGCAGTACTTC. Translation: CASSQDWGGEQYF. This chain connects TRBV4-3 to TRBJ2-7; tentative D call: TRBD1 (5 bases). Germline assignment: CDR1 LGHNA and CDR2 YSLEER. This CDR3 is built from 13 residues. The V gene lost 0 bases and the J gene lost 7 bases, with 10 bases spanning the gap.

The V gene is TRBV29-1, the J gene TRBJ2-3, with no clear D. V was clipped by 3 bases and J by 5 bases, with 3 bases between them. Germline V CDR1 and CDR2: SQVTM, ANQGSEA. The CDR3 runs to 10 residues. In DNA, the CDR3 is TGCAGCGTTGACGGAGATACGCAGTATTTT. Translated: CSVDGDTQYF.

The chain recombines TRBV15 with TRBJ2-1, with 11 bases aligning to TRBD2. CDR1 and CDR2 (germline): LNHNV, YYDKDF (reference sequence). The CDR3 totals 19 residues. V shed 0 bases and J 0 bases; nucleotides not matched to a gene: 7. CDR3 residues: CATSRDTRLAGYSYNEQFF. In DNA, the CDR3 is TGTGCCACCAGCAGAGATACCCGACTAGCGGGGTACTCCTACAATGAGCAGTTCTTC.

This chain links TRBV7-3 with TRBJ1-1, with no clear D. In germline, CDR1 is SGHTA, CDR2 FQGTGA. Trimming stripped 2 bases from V and 1 base from J, with 11 bases between. The CDR3 totals 15 residues. The CDR3 region has the DNA TGTGCCAGCAGCTTAGCTACAGTCGCGAACACTGAAGCTTTCTTT. Residues: CASSLATVANTEAFF.

The J gene is TRBJ1-6, the V gene TRBV28; weak D call: TRBD1 (6 bases). This CDR3 is built from 15 residues. The ends were cut back, 0 bases at V and 8 bases at J, with 11 bases in the middle. Germline-derived CDR1 and CDR2 are MDHEN and SYDVKM. Here the CDR3 DNA reads TGTGCCAGCAGTTTATGGGGAGGGGGTGATTCACCCCTCCACTTT. Residues: CASSLWGGGDSPLHF.

The gene calls are TRBV7-3 and TRBJ1-2; D gene ambiguous. V lost 3 bases and J lost 8, with 13 bases in between. The CDR3 sequence is 13 residues long. CDR1 and CDR2 from the germline V gene are SGHTA and FQGTGA. CDR3 sequence reads: CASSLTQAGGYTF. For the CDR3, the DNA is TGTGCCAGCAGCTTGACTCAGGCGGGAGGCTACACCTTC.

V and J are TRBV5-6 and TRBJ1-5, with a tentative D call TRBD1 (6 bases). The germline V gene encodes CDR1 SGHDT and CDR2 YYEEEE. This CDR3 has 13 amino acids. The V and J ends lost 4 bases and 3 bases respectively, with 8 bases between them. The CDR3 bases are TGTGCCAGCAGCAGGGGGTACAATCAGCCCCAGCATTTT. Its translation is CASSRGYNQPQHF.

The chain links TRBV4-3 to TRBJ1-2, with a tentative D call TRBD1 (5 bases). Germline CDR1 is LGHNA and CDR2 is YSLEER. There are 14 residues in the CDR3. V was shortened by 3 bases and J by 0 bases, with 8 bases between the two germline ends. The CDR3 DNA sequence: TGCGCCAGCAGCCAGGACATGGCTAACTATGGCTACACCTTC. Protein product: CASSQDMANYGYTF.

CDR3 protein: CASKWDRATGNTIYF. CDR3 nucleotide sequence: TGTGCCAGTAAATGGGACAGGGCGACTGGAAACACCATATATTTT. V usage is TRBV19 and J usage is TRBJ1-3; 9 nucleotides align to TRBD1. Per germline, CDR1 LNHDA and CDR2 SQIVND (reference sequence). The J segment lost 2 bases and the V segment lost 7 bases, leaving 6 bases of the junction unmatched. The CDR3 covers 15 residues.

This rearrangement joins TRBV10-3 to TRBJ2-5, with 14 nucleotides matching TRBD2. Losses at the gene ends were 4 bases for V and 5 bases for J; bases not matched to a gene: 6. CDR1 and CDR2 from the germline V gene are ENHRY and SYGVKD. This CDR3 has 16 amino acids. The chain's CDR3 is CAISGGLAGAGETQYF. In nucleotides, the CDR3 is TGTGCCATCAGTGGGGGACTAGCGGGGGCCGGGGAGACCCAGTACTTC.

The chain joins TRBV11-3 to TRBJ2-7, with 7 nucleotides matching TRBD1. The germline V gene encodes CDR1 SGHNT and CDR2 YENEEA. The CDR3 contains 15 residues. With V trimmed by 1 base and J by 9 bases, 12 bases remained unmatched. CDR3 sequence reads: CASSLGGGLEGRQYF. CDR3 DNA sequence: TGTGCCAGCAGCTTAGGAGGGGGCCTTGAGGGGAGGCAGTACTTC.

This clone has just a few counts. The chain links TRBV10-2 to TRBJ1-2; D call uncertain. Trimming pared 6 bases from V and 4 bases from J, leaving 12 bases between. Per the germline V gene, CDR1 is WSHSY and CDR2 is SAAADI. The CDR3 runs 13 residues. The CDR3 DNA is TGCGCCAGCAGCCAGGTCGCCGGCTATGGCTACACCTTC. Its protein is CASSQVAGYGYTF.

CDR3 nucleotides: TGTGCCAGCAGCCTGGGACTAGCGGGGGTACGAGAGACCCAGTACTTC. This sequence encodes CASSLGLAGVRETQYF. The V and J genes are TRBV5-5 and TRBJ2-5, with 14 positions matching TRBD2. Germline V gene data show CDR1 as SGHKS and CDR2 as YYEKEE (reference sequence). The CDR3 loop spans 16 amino acids. Trimming removed 4 bases from V and 4 bases from J; junction bases left unmatched: 6.

The chain joins TRBV29-1 to TRBJ1-2; D ambiguous. Germline loops: CDR1 SQVTM, CDR2 ANQGSEA. The CDR3 is 14 amino acids. V was trimmed by 4 bases and J by 0 bases, leaving 12 bases between them. The CDR3 reads CSVGKLTTNYGYTF. The CDR3 DNA is TGCAGCGTTGGGAAGTTAACTACTAACTATGGCTACACCTTC.

The chain recombines TRBV11-2 with TRBJ2-3; 8 nucleotides align to TRBD1. Germline V gene sequence: CDR1 SGHAT, CDR2 FQNNGV. There are 14 residues in the CDR3. The J segment lost 10 bases and the V segment lost 5 bases, leaving 11 bases of the junction unmatched. CDR3 coding DNA: TGTGCCAGCAGCCCCCTAGGACAGGGACGGTCGCAGTATTTT. Translated, it gives CASSPLGQGRSQYF.

The rearrangement joins TRBV21-1 to TRBJ1-2; TRBD1 was called by the table and not checked on the DNA. TRBV21-1 is marked as a pseudogene. The CDR3 is made up of 16 amino acids. The DNA for the CDR3 is TGTGCCAGCAGCAATTTCTGGGACAGAACTAACTATGGCTACACCTTC. Protein sequence: CASSNFWDRTNYGYTF.

The rearrangement joins TRBV3-1 (or the pseudogene TRBV3-2) to TRBJ1-3, with a weak D call TRBD1 (6 bases). Germline-derived CDR1 and CDR2 are LGHDT and YNNKEL (reference sequence). The CDR3 extends over 14 amino acids. The V end lost 5 bases, the J end lost 4 bases, and 12 bases lay between the germline ends. The CDR3 bases are TGTGCCAGCAGCGAAACAGGGTCCGGAAACACCATATATTTT. Its protein is CASSETGSGNTIYF.

J is TRBJ2-1 and V is TRBV7-6, with 13 bases matching TRBD2. This CDR3 is built from 16 residues. The trim removed 1 base at V and 4 bases at J, leaving 1 base unmatched. CDR1 and CDR2 from the germline V gene are SGHVS and FNYEAQ. CDR3 residues: CASSLGTSGGYNEQFF. In nucleotides, the CDR3 is TGTGCCAGCAGCTTAGGGACTAGCGGGGGATACAATGAGCAGTTCTTC.

The chain joins TRBV6-5 to TRBJ2-1, with 7 nucleotides matching TRBD1. J was trimmed by 13 bases and V by 6 bases; bases with no gene match: 9. The germline CDR1 and CDR2 sequences are MNHEY and SVGAGI. The CDR3 runs to 12 residues. The CDR3, as DNA: TGTGCCAGCAGCCCCCGACAGGGCGGACAGTTCTTC. This gives the protein CASSPRQGGQFF.

The rearrangement joins TRBV19 to TRBJ2-2, with TRBD2 matching 8 bases. CDR3 length: 16 residues. V was clipped by 5 bases and J by 5 bases; unmatched bases: 10. Looked up from germline, CDR1 is LNHDA and CDR2 is SQIVND (reference sequence). CDR3 bases: TGTGCCAGTAGTGCCAACGGGGGGGCGAGAACCGGGGAGCTGTTTTTT. As protein: CASSANGGARTGELFF.

This clone has a single count. This chain connects TRBV7-2 to TRBJ2-7, with 10 bases lining up with TRBD1. Trimming took 1 base from V and 1 from J; bases not matched to a gene: 4. Per germline, CDR1 SGHTA and CDR2 FQGNSA. The CDR3 runs to 16 residues. DNA of the CDR3: TGTGCCAGCAGCTTAGGAGGGACAGGGGCATCCTACGAGCAGTACTTC. Translating it yields CASSLGGTGASYEQYF.

This rearrangement joins TRBV9 to TRBJ2-7, with D possibly being TRBD1 (7 bases). Germline V lookup: CDR1 SGDLS, CDR2 YYNGEE. There are 15 residues in the CDR3. V lost 4 bases, J lost 6 bases, and 20 bases lay in between. The CDR3 region is CASSPGDRKEGEQYF. CDR3 in DNA: TGTGCCAGCAGCCCGGGGGACAGAAAGGAGGGCGAGCAGTACTTC.

This chain joins TRBV5-6 and TRBJ2-5, with a possible D match to TRBD2 (7 bases). Per germline, CDR1 SGHDT and CDR2 YYEEEE. There are 15 residues in the CDR3. Between the trimmed V and J ends, which lost 4 bases and 5 bases, there was a span of 18 bases. For the CDR3, the DNA is TGTGCCAGCAGCGGCCGCCGGGGGGCTGGGGAGACCCAGTACTTC. This gives the protein CASSGRRGAGETQYF.

The rearrangement joins TRBV19 to TRBJ2-3; D possibly corresponds to TRBD1 (5 bases). Germline V gives CDR1 LNHDA, CDR2 SQIVND (reference sequence). With 5 bases removed from V and 2 bases from J, the gap between germline ends came to 11 bases. This CDR3 comprises 14 residues. CDR3 sequence (DNA): TGTGCCAGTAGTGAACAGGCAAACACAGATACGCAGTATTTT. It yields the protein CASSEQANTDTQYF.

The chain uses TRBV5-4 and TRBJ1-6; D is unclear. There are 14 residues in the CDR3. Germline values: CDR1 SGHNT, CDR2 YYREEE (reference sequence). Trimming removed 0 bases at V and 8 bases at J, with 9 bases between. The CDR3: CASSLGQSYSPLHF. The CDR3 DNA is TGTGCCAGCAGCTTGGGGCAGTCTTATTCACCCCTCCACTTT.